A single sample is the source of the 10 T cell receptor beta chains below, sequenced in a study of blood T cell repertoires in COVID-19 (dated by TCRdb to 2018 to 2020). Libraries came from the immunoSEQ multiplex PCR assay. In TCRdb, the immuneACCESS table is reduced to in-frame sequences with V and J assigned. These tables do not hold every clone; where another copy was compared, an unresolved V gene accounts for under half, and the others remain unexplained. Recorded for this sample are 55,000 to 80,000 clones; 89% of them occurred a single time. 8% to 10% of the sample lies in the top ten. Sequencing input: peripheral blood. The receptors derive from a man aged 45 to 65 with active COVID-19.

V and J are TRBV5-1 and TRBJ2-3; D is perhaps TRBD2 (5 bases). This CDR3 is 15 amino acids long. Trimming left V 4 bases short and J 1 base short, with 13 bases between. Germline V lookup: CDR1 SGHRS, CDR2 YFSETQ. The CDR3 region is CASSLDSPRTDTQYF. CDR3 in DNA: TGCGCCAGCAGCCTGGACTCGCCCCGCACAGATACGCAGTATTTT.

The genes are TRBV6-5 and TRBJ2-2; TRBD1 matches at 10 bases. This CDR3 comprises 15 residues. V was pared by 6 bases and J by 3 bases, with 4 bases of the junction left unmatched. The germline V gene has CDR1 MNHEY and CDR2 SVGAGI. The CDR3 reads CASRRDRGYTGELFF. In DNA form, the CDR3 reads TGTGCCAGCAGACGGGACAGGGGTTACACCGGGGAGCTGTTTTTT.

The chain combines TRBV7-9 with TRBJ1-2, with 7 nucleotides matching TRBD1. The J segment lost 8 bases and the V segment lost 5 bases, leaving 11 bases of the junction unmatched. CDR3 length: 14 residues. Germline V CDR1 and CDR2: SEHNR, FQNEAQ (reference sequence). Here the CDR3 DNA reads TGTGCCAGCAGCGTTACAGGGGCGGGACACGGCTACACCTTC. Translating gives CASSVTGAGHGYTF.

The rearrangement uses TRBV18 and TRBJ2-2, with 8 bases that match TRBD2. Trimming took 8 bases from V and 0 from J; bases not matched to a gene: 5. This CDR3 contains 15 residues. Germline values: CDR1 KGHSH, CDR2 LQKENI. This CDR3 is CASVIAGTNTGELFF. The DNA of the CDR3 is TGTGCCAGCGTAATAGCGGGGACGAACACCGGGGAGCTGTTTTTT.

The J gene is TRBJ2-1, the V gene TRBV10-1, with 7 bases that match TRBD2. The CDR3 is 16 residues long. Germline CDR1 reads WNHNN; CDR2 reads SYGVQD (reference sequence). J lost 5 bases, V lost 6 bases, and 13 bases had no gene match. The CDR3 bases are TGCGCCAGCAGAAGGCCGGGGCGGGGGACCCACAATGAGCAGTTCTTC. It encodes CASRRPGRGTHNEQFF.

A few counts support this clone. The chain combines TRBV29-1 with TRBJ2-7; 10 bases match TRBD1. This CDR3 region has 14 residues. The junction had 7 bases not matched to a gene; V was cut back by 6 bases and J by 2 bases. CDR1 is SQVTM and CDR2 is ANQGSEA in the germline V gene. The CDR3 loop is CSVPGQGNTYEQYF. The CDR3 nucleotides are TGCAGCGTACCGGGACAGGGGAACACCTACGAGCAGTACTTC.

The gene calls are TRBV6-6 and TRBJ1-2; D is possibly TRBD1 (5 bases). The length of the CDR3 is 13 residues. Trimming stripped 6 bases from V and 3 bases from J, with 11 bases between. CDR1 and CDR2 from the germline V gene are MNHNY and SVGAGI (reference sequence). The CDR3 coding sequence is TGTGCCAGCAGCCCCGACAGAGACTATGGCTACACCTTC. Amino acid sequence: CASSPDRDYGYTF.

The CDR3 region is CASSLGRLSNQPQHF. The CDR3 coding sequence is TGTGCCAGCAGCTTGGGGCGGTTAAGCAATCAGCCCCAGCATTTT. The chain has TRBV5-5 and TRBJ1-5; no firm D call. Germline-derived CDR1 and CDR2 are SGHKS and YYEKEE (reference sequence). This CDR3 spans 15 amino acids. V shed 0 bases and J shed 1 base, with 8 bases lying between them. Based on the CDR3 plus reference TRBV5-5 and TRBJ1-5, the full variable domain is DAGVTQSPTHLIKTRGQQVTLRCSPISGHKSVSWYQQVLGQGPQFIFQYYEKEERGRGNFPDRFSARQFPNYSSELNVNALLLGDSALYLCASSLGRLSNQPQHFGDGTRLSIL.

The chain links TRBV3-1 (or the pseudogene TRBV3-2) to TRBJ2-7, with TRBD1 matching 11 bases. Trimming at V came to 4 bases and at J to 4 bases, leaving 3 bases not matched to a gene. The CDR3 length is 14 residues. Looked up from germline, CDR1 is LGHDT and CDR2 is YNNKEL (reference sequence). CDR3 sequence: CASSRGQGVYEQYF. The CDR3 coding sequence is TGTGCCAGCAGCCGGGGACAGGGGGTGTACGAGCAGTACTTC.

This rearrangement joins TRBV5-1 to TRBJ2-3, with 10 bases that match TRBD1. J was trimmed by 5 bases and V by 7 bases; bases with no gene match: 10. Germline CDR1 and CDR2: SGHRS and YFSETQ. The CDR3 length is 15 residues. CDR3 sequence (DNA): TGCGCCAGCCGAGAACCGGGACAGGGGAAAGATACGCAGTATTTT. It specifies CASREPGQGKDTQYF.